Following are 14 T cell receptor beta chains from one sample sequenced in a study of CD8 T cells in Susac syndrome (dated by TCRdb to between 2018 and 2021). The library was obtained by the immunoSEQ multiplex PCR assay. RNA was extracted using the RNeasy kit, and about 0.5 to 1 ug of the RNA was reverse transcribed with random hexamers. TCRdb ran its own pipeline on the public reads, namely fastp trimming at Q25 and MiXCR clone calling, and kept in-frame beta chains. Every distinct CDR3 protein forms one entry, paired with its most common genes and DNA. Present in this sample are around 170,000 distinct CDR3 sequences, around 92% of which were seen just once. Together, the top ten hold 0.065% to 0.085% of the sample. Sequenced input: CD4+ T cells from PBMCs. The receptors were gathered from a human donor in good health.

The gene calls are TRBV30 and TRBJ1-5; 9 nucleotides agree with TRBD1. With 4 bases clipped from V and 7 bases from J, the junction kept 5 bases outside the gene matches. There are 13 residues in the CDR3. Germline lookup yields CDR1 GTSNPN and CDR2 SVGIG (reference sequence). CDR3 protein: CAWNTGGGQPQHF. The DNA of the CDR3 is TGTGCCTGGAACACAGGGGGCGGACAGCCCCAGCATTTT.

The rearrangement links TRBV2 to TRBJ2-3; TRBD2 matches 10 bases. The trim removed 6 bases at V and 6 bases at J, leaving 6 bases unmatched. CDR1 is SNHLY and CDR2 is FYNNEI in the germline V gene. The CDR3 runs to 14 residues. The CDR3 nucleotides read TGTGCCAGCAGAGGCCTAGCGGGAGCCGATACGCAGTATTTT. Its protein is CASRGLAGADTQYF.

This chain connects TRBV29-1 to TRBJ2-7, with D maybe TRBD2 (5 bases). V was clipped by 4 bases and J by 0 bases, with 13 bases between them. The CDR3 spans 14 residues. The V gene's germline CDR1 is SQVTM and CDR2 ANQGSEA. In nucleotides, the CDR3 is TGCAGCGTTGTGTCCGGGGTTAACTCCTACGAGCAGTACTTC. It yields the protein CSVVSGVNSYEQYF.

The chain links TRBV7-9 to TRBJ2-3; no firm D call. Trimming took off 6 bases at V and 0 bases at J, with 19 bases between the two ends. Looked up from germline, CDR1 is SEHNR and CDR2 is FQNEAQ (reference sequence). This CDR3 has 17 residues. CDR3: CASRAAFSPPSTDTQYF. CDR3 sequence (DNA): TGTGCCAGCAGAGCAGCATTTTCTCCCCCTAGCACAGATACGCAGTATTTT.

The rearrangement uses TRBV29-1 and TRBJ2-1; D is ambiguous. The V gene lost 1 base and the J gene lost 4 bases, with 5 bases spanning the gap. This CDR3 is 12 amino acids long. Germline V CDR1 and CDR2: SQVTM, ANQGSEA. For the CDR3, the DNA is TGCAGCGTTGAAGGATCTTACAATGAGCAGTTCTTC. Its translation: CSVEGSYNEQFF.

The chain is built from TRBV6-5 and TRBJ2-1, with D maybe TRBD2 (5 bases). The CDR3 totals 19 residues. Germline loops: CDR1 MNHEY, CDR2 SVGAGI. V was trimmed by 0 bases and J by 3 bases, leaving 21 bases between them. The CDR3 DNA follows: TGTGCCAGCAGTTACTCTCGAAGGCCGGACGGGGTTTTCTACAATGAGCAGTTCTTC. Amino acid sequence: CASSYSRRPDGVFYNEQFF.

The rearrangement joins TRBV9 to TRBJ2-1, with D perhaps assigned TRBD1 or TRBD2 (5 bases each). V gave up 0 bases and J gave up 0 bases, with 10 bases separating them. The CDR3 has 16 residues. From germline, CDR1 is SGDLS and CDR2 YYNGEE. CDR3 sequence: CASSVEGESSYNEQFF. For the CDR3, the DNA is TGTGCCAGCAGCGTAGAAGGGGAGAGCTCCTACAATGAGCAGTTCTTC.

In its sample, this clonotype was seen once. This rearrangement joins TRBV5-6 to TRBJ2-7; D is ambiguous. V lost 0 bases and J lost 2, with 6 bases in between. This CDR3 region has 13 residues. Germline lookup yields CDR1 SGHDT and CDR2 YYEEEE. The DNA for the CDR3 is TGTGCCAGCAGCTTGGAGAGGACCTACGAGCAGTACTTC. Translation gives CASSLERTYEQYF.

The chain employs TRBV10-1 and TRBJ2-2, with D hard to call. The length of the CDR3 is 12 residues. In germline, CDR1 is WNHNN, CDR2 SYGVQD (reference sequence). Trimming took off 7 bases at V and 1 base at J, with 4 bases between the two ends. The CDR3 region has the DNA TGCGCCAGCAAGAAGAACACCGGGGAGCTGTTTTTT. It yields the protein CASKKNTGELFF.

The chain uses TRBV10-3 and TRBJ2-6; D possibly matches TRBD1 or TRBD2 (6 bases each). This CDR3 is 16 amino acids long. V was pared by 10 bases and J by 2 bases, with 18 bases between. Germline CDR1 and CDR2: ENHRY and SYGVKD. CDR3 protein: CATDPVGGAGANVLTF. CDR3 coding DNA: TGTGCCACCGACCCCGTGGGGGGCGCTGGGGCCAACGTCCTGACTTTC.

The rearrangement joins TRBV11-2 to TRBJ2-7, with a possible D match to TRBD2 (6 bases). Trimming stripped 0 bases from V and 6 bases from J, with 15 bases between. Germline V gene sequence: CDR1 SGHAT, CDR2 FQNNGV. The CDR3 has 15 residues. The CDR3 DNA reads as TGTGCCAGCAGCTTAGATTTTGGAGGGTTCCGCGAGCAGTACTTC. It encodes CASSLDFGGFREQYF.

This chain joins TRBV7-8 and TRBJ2-3, with D possibly TRBD2 on 5 matching bases. V lost 5 bases, J lost 6 bases, and 15 bases lay in between. The germline gives CDR1 SGHVS, CDR2 FQNEAQ. CDR3 length: 14 amino acids. The CDR3 loop is CASSLDRTGDTQYF. The CDR3 coding sequence is TGTGCCAGCAGCCTAGATAGGACTGGCGATACGCAGTATTTT. The whole variable domain, remainder taken from reference TRBV7-8 and TRBJ2-3, is GAGVSQSPRYKVAKRGQDVALRCDPISGHVSLFWYQQALGQGPEFLTYFQNEAQLDKSGLPSDRFFAERPEGSVSTLKIQRTQQEDSAVYLCASSLDRTGDTQYFGPGTRLTVL.

The rearrangement joins TRBV7-2 to TRBJ2-4; D unclear. The germline V gene has CDR1 SGHTA and CDR2 FQGNSA. The CDR3 is 16 amino acids. V was cut by 3 bases and J by 0 bases, with 12 bases left in between. This CDR3 is CASSFDTELAKNIQYF. The CDR3 DNA reads as TGTGCCAGCAGCTTTGACACAGAACTAGCCAAAAACATTCAGTACTTC.

In its sample, this clonotype was seen once. The rearrangement joins TRBV30 to TRBJ2-1; D ambiguous. The CDR3 has 13 residues. The germline V gene has CDR1 GTSNPN and CDR2 SVGIG (reference sequence). V lost 1 base and J lost 6, with 10 bases in between. The CDR3 is CAWSAGHANEQFF. The CDR3 DNA follows: TGTGCCTGGAGTGCCGGGCACGCCAATGAGCAGTTCTTC.